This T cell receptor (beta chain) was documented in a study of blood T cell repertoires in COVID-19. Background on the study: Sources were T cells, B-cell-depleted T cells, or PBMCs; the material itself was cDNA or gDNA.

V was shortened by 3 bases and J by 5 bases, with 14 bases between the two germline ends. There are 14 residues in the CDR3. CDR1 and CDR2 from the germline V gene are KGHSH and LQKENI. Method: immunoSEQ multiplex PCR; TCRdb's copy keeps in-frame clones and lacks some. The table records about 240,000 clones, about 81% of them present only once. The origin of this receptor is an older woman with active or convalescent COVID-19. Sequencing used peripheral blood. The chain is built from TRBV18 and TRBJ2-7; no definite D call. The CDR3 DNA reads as TGTGCCAGCTCACCCTTTTTAGCAAGAAACGAGCAGTACTTC. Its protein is CASSPFLARNEQYF.